This TCR beta chain was recovered during a study of radiation and T cells in renal cell carcinoma. Trimming cost V 0 bases and J 5 bases, with 9 bases left between them. Germline values: CDR1 SGHNT, CDR2 YYREEE (reference sequence). The CDR3 length is 14 residues. Indicated time point: baseline pretreatment blood. The treatment was: 15 Gy SBRT to primary tumor, nephrectomy 4 weeks later. Study-level points and caveats: In blood, top tumor clones expanded by 2 weeks, shrinking by 4.

On this clone: Its antigen is still unknown.

TCRdb's table, derived via immunoSEQ multiplex PCR, lists solely in-frame clones and lacks some. This repertoire shows 150,000 or so clones, 70% to 90% found once; its top ten account for roughly 23%. The chain employs TRBV5-4 and TRBJ2-1, with D maybe TRBD2 (6 bases). Sequencing used blood, obtained from a patient whose treatment included radiotherapy and nephrectomy. The TCR comes from a woman aged 45-65 years with renal cell carcinoma. The CDR3 bases are TGTGCCAGCAGCTTGGGCGGGGCCCACAATGAGCAGTTCTTC. This translates into CASSLGGAHNEQFF.